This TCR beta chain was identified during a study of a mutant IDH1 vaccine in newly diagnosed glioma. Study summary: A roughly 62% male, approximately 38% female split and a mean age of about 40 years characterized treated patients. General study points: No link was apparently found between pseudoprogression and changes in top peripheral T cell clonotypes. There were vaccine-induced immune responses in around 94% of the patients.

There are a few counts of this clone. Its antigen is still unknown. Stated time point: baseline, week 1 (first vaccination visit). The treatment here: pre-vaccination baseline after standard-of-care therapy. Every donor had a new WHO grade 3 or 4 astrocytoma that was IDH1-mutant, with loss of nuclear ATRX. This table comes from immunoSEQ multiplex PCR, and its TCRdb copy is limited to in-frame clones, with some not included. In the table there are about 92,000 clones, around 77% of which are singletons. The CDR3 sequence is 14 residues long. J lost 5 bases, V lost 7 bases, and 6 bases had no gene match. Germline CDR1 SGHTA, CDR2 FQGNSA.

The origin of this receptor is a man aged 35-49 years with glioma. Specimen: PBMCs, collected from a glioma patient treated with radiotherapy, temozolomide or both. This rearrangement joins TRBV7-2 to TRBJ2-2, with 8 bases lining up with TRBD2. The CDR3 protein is CASKRGGLTGELFF. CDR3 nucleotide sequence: TGTGCCAGCAAACGGGGGGGTTTAACCGGGGAGCTGTTTTTT.